A selection of T cell receptor beta chains follows, all from one sample in a study of molecular identifiers for immune sequencing clone quantification. Each CDR3 protein is one row after TCRdb ran MiXCR on the PCR reads. The sample carries tens of thousands of distinct CDR3 sequences, around a sixth recorded once. Sequences were obtained from naive CD8+ T cells from blood, with Jurkat cell RNA spiked in. These receptors were taken from a human donor in good health. Some libraries in this study had Jurkat cell RNA spiked in. The conserved cysteine and the conserved F or W are not part of the CDR3 here.

length: 13; V: TRBV7-9; CDR3: ASSAASGRANEQF
length: 12; V: TRBV27; CDR3: ASSLLEGDNEQF
length: 12; V: TRBV6-6; CDR3: ASSYLGGYNEQF
length: 12; V: TRBV12-3/TRBV12-4; CDR3: ASTKWNVSYEQY
length: 14; V: TRBV19; CDR3: ASSWTGQASNQPQH
length: 13; V: TRBV27; CDR3: ARSRGTGGMWGQY
length: 15; V: TRBV10-1; CDR3: ASSPGLAGGSYNEQF
length: 17; V: TRBV24-1; CDR3: ATSDPGLQEGSSYNEQF
length: 12; V: TRBV5-1; CDR3: ASSLAGNLDEQY
length: 13; V: TRBV7-2; CDR3: ASSSVTGVGQPQH
length: 14; V: TRBV28; CDR3: ATSPGTEAFLYEQY
length: 11; V: TRBV7-9; CDR3: ASSVPGVYEQY
length: 16; V: TRBV7-9; CDR3: ASSLSSGTGGYTDTQY
length: 13; V: TRBV10-3; CDR3: AISEAGTAKNIQY
length: 15; V: TRBV7-3; CDR3: ASSPTGGGGSPNEQF
length: 13; V: TRBV7-3; CDR3: ASSLGTSGSVEQF
length: 10; V: TRBV2; CDR3: ASVEGNTEAF
length: 12; V: TRBV2; CDR3: ASSEWAANTEAF
length: 12; V: TRBV27; CDR3: ASSSQGGFQPQH
length: 13; V: TRBV7-6; CDR3: ASSNLRDSGNEQF
length: 16; V: TRBV15; CDR3: ATSSSTLIGSLTYEQY
length: 13; V: TRBV2; CDR3: ASSEFASGSDEQF
length: 13; V: TRBV20-1; CDR3: SARKRQENQETQH
length: 12; V: TRBV5-1; CDR3: ASSLGSDLSEAF
length: 11; V: TRBV27; CDR3: ASSLSLGSPLH
length: 14; V: TRBV11-2; CDR3: ASSLILTSGKVEQF
length: 14; V: TRBV19; CDR3: ASSRVQFPPTGELF
length: 13; V: TRBV7-9; CDR3: ASSLGPATNEKLF
length: 11; V: TRBV27; CDR3: ASSPGRSYERY
length: 14; V: TRBV6-2/TRBV6-3; CDR3: ASSWTAGTGGYEQY
length: 15; V: TRBV9; CDR3: ASSVEGGGLGYNEQF
length: 15; V: TRBV12-3/TRBV12-4; CDR3: ASSPGTSGSKADEQF
length: 15; V: TRBV5-6; CDR3: ASRAGRASGFGETQY
length: 13; V: TRBV28; CDR3: ASSLGAIQTDTQY
length: 10; V: TRBV28; CDR3: ASSFSGYEQY
length: 11; V: TRBV2; CDR3: ASSESLTDTQY
length: 17; V: TRBV4-1; CDR3: ASSQEGLASGRATDTQY
length: 11; V: TRBV29-1; CDR3: SVRTGDSYEQY
length: 11; V: TRBV10-3; CDR3: AISESQGNEQY
length: 16; V: TRBV7-8; CDR3: ASSGPPPRTSEDNEQF
length: 10; V: TRBV19; CDR3: ASSIGPSEAF
length: 11; V: TRBV4-3; CDR3: ASSQDYRGEQY
length: 15; V: TRBV10-1; CDR3: ASSEVEAGPLTDTQY
length: 12; V: TRBV2; CDR3: ASSADGGSYEQY
length: 13; V: TRBV7-9; CDR3: ASSLTIDYQETQY
length: 13; V: TRBV18; CDR3: ASSPTDRGGSEQY
length: 12; V: TRBV7-9; CDR3: ASSLVRSQETQY
length: 11; V: TRBV11-2; CDR3: ASSEGPGQPQH
length: 10; V: TRBV11-2; CDR3: ASRGYGNEQF
length: 15; V: TRBV6-1; CDR3: ASSEARLAGPWYEQF
length: 13; V: TRBV7-2; CDR3: ASSLFPNSNQPQH
length: 13; V: TRBV20-1; CDR3: SARELAGSTDTQY
length: 15; V: TRBV15; CDR3: ATSRDQGAMEDNEQF
length: 14; V: TRBV7-6; CDR3: ASSLRWERRGGTQY
length: 13; V: TRBV4-1; CDR3: ASSQGGLVAYEQY
length: 9; V: TRBV10-2; CDR3: ASSQTGKQY
length: 13; V: TRBV12-3/TRBV12-4; CDR3: ASSSRDPMNTEAF
length: 14; V: TRBV12-3/TRBV12-4; CDR3: ASSPTGKSSYNEQF